The TCR beta chain under discussion was sequenced for a study of T cell repertoires in ileal Crohn's disease. On the study more broadly: Thiopurines (around 10) or anti-TNF agents (around 19) were given postoperatively to about half.

The sample's time point: neoterminal ileum biopsy at postoperative endoscopy, about 6 months after surgery. As for this clone: What it recognizes is unknown.

Only in-frame clones appear in the TCRdb table, and some are missing; sequencing was by immunoSEQ multiplex PCR. The sample consists of around 7,000 clones, around 70% of them appearing once. Study findings and constraints: Within the first postoperative year, endoscopy came at median around 7 months. Every patient over 26.8% clonality showed endoscopic recurrence.

The origin of this receptor is an adult with Crohn's disease. Source material: ileal tissue.

The CDR3 region has the DNA TGTGCCAGCAGTGAATATTCGACAGGGCCCTACGAGCAGTACTTC. The encoded protein is CASSEYSTGPYEQYF. The V call is TRBV6-1, the J call TRBJ2-5; 7 bases agree with TRBD1. The J call may be faulty, since TRBJ2-7 better matches the DNA end. Germline loops: CDR1 MNHNS, CDR2 SASEGT. This CDR3 is 15 amino acids long.